A single T cell receptor (beta chain) is shown here with its context. The antigen is unknown. Using immunoSEQ multiplex PCR, the repertoire was profiled, and TCRdb retains in-frame clones only, with some absent. The sample lists roughly 150,000 clones, approximately 80% occurring once. With V trimmed by 2 bases and J by 6 bases, 14 bases remained unmatched. The CDR3 is 18 residues long. CDR1 is GTSNPN, CDR2 SVGIG, per germline (reference sequence). This specimen belongs to a study of T cell responses to AZD1222 COVID-19 vaccine. Study-wide results and limits: Donors were mostly white British, more females; clonal diversity possibly underestimated. Scientists sampled the repertoires only once the peak T cell response had passed. Only a handful of AZD1222 recipients were seropositive at baseline.

Sequences were derived from peripheral blood, sampled on day 0 of AZD1222 vaccination. This TCR derives from an adult in good health. The chain combines TRBV30 with TRBJ1-5, with 12 bases fitting TRBD1. The CDR3 DNA is TGTGCCTGGAGTCCACCTTTCTCGGGACAGGGGGCCGGTCAGCCCCAGCATTTT. This sequence encodes CAWSPPFSGQGAGQPQHF.